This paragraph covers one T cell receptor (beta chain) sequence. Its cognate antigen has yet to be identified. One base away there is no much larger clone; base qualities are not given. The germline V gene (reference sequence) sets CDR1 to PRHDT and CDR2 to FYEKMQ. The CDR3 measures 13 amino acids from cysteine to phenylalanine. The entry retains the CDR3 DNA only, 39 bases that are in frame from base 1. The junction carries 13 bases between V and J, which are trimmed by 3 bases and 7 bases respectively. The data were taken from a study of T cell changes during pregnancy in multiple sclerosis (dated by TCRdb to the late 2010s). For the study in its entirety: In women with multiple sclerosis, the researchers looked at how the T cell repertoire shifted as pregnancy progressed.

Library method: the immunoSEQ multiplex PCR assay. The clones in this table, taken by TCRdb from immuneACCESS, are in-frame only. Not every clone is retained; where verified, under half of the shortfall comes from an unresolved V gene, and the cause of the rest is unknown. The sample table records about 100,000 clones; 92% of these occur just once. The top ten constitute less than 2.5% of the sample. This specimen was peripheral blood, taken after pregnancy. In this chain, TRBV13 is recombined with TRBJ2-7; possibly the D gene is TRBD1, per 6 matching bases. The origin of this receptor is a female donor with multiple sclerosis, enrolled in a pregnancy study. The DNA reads TGTGCCAGCAGCTTCGAATCAGGGGTAGAGCAGTACTTC. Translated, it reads CASSFESGVEQYF.